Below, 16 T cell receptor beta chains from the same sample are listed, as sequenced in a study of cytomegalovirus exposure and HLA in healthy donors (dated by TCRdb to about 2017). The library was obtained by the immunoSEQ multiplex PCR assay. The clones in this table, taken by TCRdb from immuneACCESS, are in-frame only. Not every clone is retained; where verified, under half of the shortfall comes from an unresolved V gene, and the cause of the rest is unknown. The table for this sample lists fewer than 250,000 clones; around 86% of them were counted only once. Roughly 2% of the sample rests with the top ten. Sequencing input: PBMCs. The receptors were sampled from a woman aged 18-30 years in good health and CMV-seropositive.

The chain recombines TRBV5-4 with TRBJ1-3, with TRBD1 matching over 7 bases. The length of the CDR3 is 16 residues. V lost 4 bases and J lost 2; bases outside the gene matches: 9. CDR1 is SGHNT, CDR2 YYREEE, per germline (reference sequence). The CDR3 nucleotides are TGTGCCAGCAGCGTTTACAGGGGCCCCACTGGAAACACCATATATTTT. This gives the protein CASSVYRGPTGNTIYF.

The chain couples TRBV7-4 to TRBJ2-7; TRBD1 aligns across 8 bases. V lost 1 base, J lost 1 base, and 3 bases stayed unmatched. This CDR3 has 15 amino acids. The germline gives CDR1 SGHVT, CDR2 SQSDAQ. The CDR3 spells CASSLGDRKSYEQYF. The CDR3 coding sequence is TGTGCCAGCAGCTTAGGGGACAGGAAATCCTACGAGCAGTACTTC.

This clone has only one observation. The CDR3 sequence: CASSLLGGEWYGYTF. The CDR3 DNA reads as TGTGCCAGCAGCTTATTGGGCGGGGAGTGGTATGGCTACACCTTC. This chain links TRBV7-9 with TRBJ1-2; unclear D gene. The CDR3 runs to 15 residues. V lost 2 bases and J 5 bases, leaving 15 bases between the germline ends. The germline CDR1 and CDR2 sequences are SEHNR and FQNEAQ (reference sequence).

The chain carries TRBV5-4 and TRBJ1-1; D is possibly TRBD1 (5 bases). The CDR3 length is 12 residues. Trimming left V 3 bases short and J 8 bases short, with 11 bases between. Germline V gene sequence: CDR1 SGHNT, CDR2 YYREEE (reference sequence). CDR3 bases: TGTGCCAGCAGCTCCCGGGGGAGGGAAGCTTTCTTT. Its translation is CASSSRGREAFF.

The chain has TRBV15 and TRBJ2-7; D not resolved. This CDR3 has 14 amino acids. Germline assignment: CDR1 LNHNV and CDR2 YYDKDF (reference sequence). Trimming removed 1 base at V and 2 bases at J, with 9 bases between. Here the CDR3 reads CATSRARLAYEQYF. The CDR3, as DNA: TGTGCCACCAGCAGAGCGCGGCTAGCCTACGAGCAGTACTTC.

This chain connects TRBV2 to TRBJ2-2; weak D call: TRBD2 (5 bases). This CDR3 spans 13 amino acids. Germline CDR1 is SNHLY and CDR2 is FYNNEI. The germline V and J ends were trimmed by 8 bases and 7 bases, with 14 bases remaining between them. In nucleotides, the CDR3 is TGTGCCAGCTATATCAGCCGGGGCGGGGAGCTGTTTTTT. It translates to CASYISRGGELFF.

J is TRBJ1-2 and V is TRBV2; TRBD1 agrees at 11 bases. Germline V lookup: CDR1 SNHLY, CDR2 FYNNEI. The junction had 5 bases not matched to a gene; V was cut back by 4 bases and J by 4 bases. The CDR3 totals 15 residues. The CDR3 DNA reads TGTGCCAGCAGTGGAATGGGACAGGGGGTCTATGGCTACACCTTC. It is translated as CASSGMGQGVYGYTF.

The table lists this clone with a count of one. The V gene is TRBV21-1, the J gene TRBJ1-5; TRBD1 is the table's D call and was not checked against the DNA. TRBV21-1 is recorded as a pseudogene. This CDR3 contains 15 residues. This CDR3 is CASSKGRRGYQPQHF. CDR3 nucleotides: TGTGCCAGCAGCAAAGGACGCAGGGGCTATCAGCCCCAGCATTTT.

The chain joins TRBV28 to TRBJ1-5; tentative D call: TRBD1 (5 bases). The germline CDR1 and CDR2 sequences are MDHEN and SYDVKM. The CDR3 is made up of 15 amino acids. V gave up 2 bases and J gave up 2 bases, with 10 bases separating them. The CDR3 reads CASSLGREGNQPQHF. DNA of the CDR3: TGTGCCAGCAGTTTAGGCAGGGAGGGCAATCAGCCCCAGCATTTT.

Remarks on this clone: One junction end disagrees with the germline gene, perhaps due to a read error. As DNA, the CDR3 is TGTGCCAGCAGCGAAGGCCGGGAATATGGGGAGCTGTTTTTT. Translating it yields CASSEGREYGELFF. The J gene is TRBJ2-2, the V gene TRBV2; possibly TRBD2 for D (5 bases). The CDR3 is 14 residues long. In germline, CDR1 is SNHLY, CDR2 FYNNEI. Using reference TRBV2 and TRBJ2-2 for the parts outside the CDR3, the full variable domain is EPEVTQTPSHQVTQMGQEVILRCVPISNHLYFYWYRQILGQKVEFLVSFYNNEISEKSEIFDDQFSVERPDGSNFTLKIRSTKLEDSAMYFCASSEGREYGELFFGEGSRLTVL.

CDR3 sequence: CASSSTADTQYF. The CDR3 coding sequence is TGTGCCAGCAGCTCGACTGCAGATACGCAGTATTTT. This sequence joins TRBV7-9 and TRBJ2-3, with D hard to call. The length of the CDR3 is 12 residues. V shed 4 bases and J shed 4 bases, with 6 bases lying between them. Germline V CDR1 and CDR2: SEHNR, FQNEAQ (reference sequence).

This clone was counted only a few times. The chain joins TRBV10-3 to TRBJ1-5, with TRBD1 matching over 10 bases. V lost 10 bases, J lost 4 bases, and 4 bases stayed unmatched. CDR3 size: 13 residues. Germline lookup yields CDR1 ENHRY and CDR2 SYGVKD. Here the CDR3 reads CATLDRGNQPQHF. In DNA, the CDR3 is TGTGCCACCTTGGACAGGGGGAATCAGCCCCAGCATTTT.

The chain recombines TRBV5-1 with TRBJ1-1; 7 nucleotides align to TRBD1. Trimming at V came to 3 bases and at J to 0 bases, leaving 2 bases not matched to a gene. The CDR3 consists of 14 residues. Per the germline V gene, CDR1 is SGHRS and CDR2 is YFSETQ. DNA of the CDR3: TGCGCCAGCAGCTACAGGGGACTGAACACTGAAGCTTTCTTT. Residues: CASSYRGLNTEAFF. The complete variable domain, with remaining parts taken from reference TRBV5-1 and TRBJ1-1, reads KAGVTQTPRYLIKTRGQQVTLSCSPISGHRSVSWYQQTPGQGLQFLFEYFSETQRNKGNFPGRFSGRQFSNSRSEMNVSTLELGDSALYLCASSYRGLNTEAFFGQGTRLTVV.

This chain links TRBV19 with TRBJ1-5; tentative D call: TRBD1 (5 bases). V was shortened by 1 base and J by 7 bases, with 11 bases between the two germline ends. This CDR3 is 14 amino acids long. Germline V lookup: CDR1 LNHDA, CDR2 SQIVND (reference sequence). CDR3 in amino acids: CASSIAGPGQPQHF. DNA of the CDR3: TGTGCCAGTAGTATAGCAGGGCCAGGCCAGCCCCAGCATTTT.

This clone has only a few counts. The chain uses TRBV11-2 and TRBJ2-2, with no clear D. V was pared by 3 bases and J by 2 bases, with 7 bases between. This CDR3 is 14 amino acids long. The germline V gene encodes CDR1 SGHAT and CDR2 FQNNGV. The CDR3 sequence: CASSFTANTGELFF. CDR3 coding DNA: TGTGCCAGCAGCTTCACAGCCAACACCGGGGAGCTGTTTTTT.

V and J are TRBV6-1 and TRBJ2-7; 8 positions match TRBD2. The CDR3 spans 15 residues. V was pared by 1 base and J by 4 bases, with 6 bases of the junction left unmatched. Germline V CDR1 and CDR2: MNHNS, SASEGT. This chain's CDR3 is CASSEVGAGAYEQYF. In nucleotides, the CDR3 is TGTGCCAGCAGTGAAGTCGGAGCGGGGGCTTACGAGCAGTACTTC.